Sequencing of this TCR beta chain was carried out in a study of graft-versus-host responses after intestinal transplantation (dated by TCRdb to about 2021). Context from the whole study: Recipients received multivisceral, liver-intestinal, or isolated intestinal transplants. All recipients received anti-thymocyte globulin induction followed by maintenance tacrolimus and steroids for approximately 3 years. Bulk TCR-beta CDR3 sequencing was used to track graft-versus-host and host-versus-graft alloreactive T cell clones in the graft, circulation and bone marrow after intestinal transplantation. To identify alloreactive clones, pre-transplant mixed lymphocyte reaction products were sequenced and then compared with unstimulated pre-transplant donor and recipient T cells. The cohort enrolled 24 intestinal transplant recipients including one retransplant, and 3 patients lacking pretransplant specimens were excluded. A peak of at least 4% donor T cells among recipient peripheral blood mononuclear cells was the definition used for donor T cell macrochimerism. Instead of going to the commercial service, samples from a few later patients were sequenced in-house on an Illumina MiSeq and processed with MiXCR.

V is pared back by 3 bases and J by 3 bases, with 9 bases lying between the germline termini. CDR1 and CDR2, per the germline V gene, are KGHSH and LQKENI. From its cysteine to its phenylalanine, the CDR3 spans 13 amino acids. Of all the DNA, just the CDR3 is kept, 39 bases in frame from base 1. Library prep was done by the immunoSEQ multiplex PCR assay. In most patients, genomic DNA was isolated using the Qiagen DNeasy Blood and Tissue Kit and sent frozen to Adaptive Biotechnologies for TCR sequencing. For most patients, genomic DNA was subjected to high-throughput TCR-beta CDR3 sequencing by Adaptive Biotechnologies. In the paper's pipeline: TCR sequencing data for roughly 17 patients were retrieved from Adaptive's ImmunoSEQ software; three other patients were processed with MiXCR and VDJtools. To correct CD4 versus CD8 sorting errors, sequences present in both subsets at a frequency ratio below 5:1 were removed. CDR3 nucleotide sequences shared between donor and recipient were removed because the origin of such sequences could not be assigned. Alloreactive clones required at least 2-fold expansion over unstimulated cells and minimum CFSE-low frequency of 0.002% (template counts) or 0.001% (read counts). Clones were considered mappable if detected in sequenced pre-transplant spleen, lymph node, or MLR CFSE-low populations of the donor or recipient. The cumulative frequency of alloreactive clones was calculated as a percentage of all sequences, weighted by copy number. Here the immuneACCESS table is served through TCRdb, limited to in-frame sequences with V and J called. Missing clones are a known gap in these copies; in checked studies unresolved V genes cover under half, and the rest lacks a known reason. V, J and clone size derive from that table, while D and trimming were established from the DNA sequence. The sample data list around 14,000 clones, and about 28% of these were observed just once. The ten most abundant clones make up 3% to 4.5% of the sample.

Turning to this clone: Base qualities were left out, and no much larger clone turns up one base away.

What the time point label conveys for this sample: cells obtained before transplantation from donor or recipient. Mixed lymphocyte reactions plated approximately 200,000 CFSE-labeled pre-transplant responders with approximately 200,000 irradiated violet-dye-labeled stimulators and were cultured for six to seven days. Proliferating CD3+CD4+CFSE-low and CD3+CD8+CFSE-low responder cells were FACS-sorted on a BD Influx sorter after the mixed lymphocyte reaction. Overall results and qualifications from the work: Conclusions were limited by the relatively low number and heterogeneity of intestinal transplant patients. In patients with donor T cell macrochimerism, the allografts had high GvH to HvG T cell clonal ratios. Early after transplant, peak levels of circulating GvH clones were associated with declines in HvG clones. GvH clones were found in recipient bone marrow, and some of the GvH clones appeared earlier in ileal mucosa or blood, which is consistent with an intestinal mucosal origin.

This clonotype originated in a human patient who received an intestinal transplant. This material consisted of alloreactive CD4+ T cells from a mixed lymphocyte reaction culture, taken before intestinal transplant. The cell subset or site label for this specimen denotes: CFSE-low proliferating T cells sorted from approximately 6-day pre-transplant mixed lymphocyte reaction (GvH or HvG direction). This sequence uses TRBV18 and TRBJ2-7; the D gene identity is not certain. The CDR3 in this case is CASSPWTYYEQYF. Here is the DNA: TGTGCCAGCTCACCCTGGACCTACTACGAGCAGTACTTC. Reference TRBV18 and TRBJ2-7 proteins supply the regions before and after the CDR3; the full variable domain is: NAGVMQNPRHLVRRRGQEARLRCSPMKGHSHVYWYRQLPEEGLKFMVYLQKENIIDESGMPKERFSAEFPKEGPSILRIQQVVRGDSAAYFCASSPWTYYEQYFGPGTRLTVT.